Listed below are T cell receptor beta chains from one sample, sequenced in a study of cytomegalovirus exposure and HLA in healthy donors. Repertoires were generated with immunoSEQ multiplex PCR, while TCRdb's copy carries only in-frame clones and drops some. The repertoire includes 100,000 to 150,000 clones, over 70% of them detected once, and around 1.9% sits in the top ten. Material for sequencing was PBMCs. The origin of the receptors is a woman in her thirties or forties in good health and CMV-seronegative. Each CDR3 is given with its conserved first and last residue. A D gene is named only where the DNA matches it firmly. Rows give clone size only sometimes, using once, few, many, or a class for an expanded clone.

j_gene: TRBJ2-1
d_gene: -
v_gene: TRBV18
abundance: once
CDR3aa: CASSKEGQLGYNEQFF
CDR3nt: TGTGCCAGCTCAAAAGAGGGACAACTTGGGTACAATGAGCAGTTCTTC

j_gene: TRBJ1-2
d_gene: -
v_gene: TRBV27
abundance: -
CDR3aa: CASTPGGGGGYTF
CDR3nt: TGTGCCAGCACCCCGGGCGGGGGAGGTGGCTACACCTTC

j_gene: TRBJ1-1
d_gene: -
v_gene: TRBV27
abundance: -
CDR3aa: CASSFVAANTEAFF
CDR3nt: TGTGCCAGCAGTTTTGTGGCGGCGAACACCGAAGCTTTCTTT

j_gene: TRBJ2-7
d_gene: -
v_gene: TRBV19
abundance: -
CDR3aa: CASMGQGGEQYF
CDR3nt: TGTGCCAGTATGGGGCAGGGTGGCGAGCAGTACTTC

j_gene: TRBJ2-3
d_gene: -
v_gene: TRBV11-1
abundance: -
CDR3aa: CASSFAGPEADTQYF
CDR3nt: TGTGCCAGCAGCTTTGCAGGGCCCGAGGCAGATACGCAGTATTTT

j_gene: TRBJ2-1
d_gene: TRBD2
v_gene: TRBV5-6
abundance: -
CDR3aa: CASSLAGAPWDEQFF
CDR3nt: TGTGCCAGCAGTTTAGCGGGGGCTCCCTGGGATGAGCAGTTCTTC

j_gene: TRBJ2-1
d_gene: -
v_gene: TRBV5-1
abundance: -
CDR3aa: CASCALPDNEQFF
CDR3nt: TGCGCCAGCTGCGCCCTCCCGGACAATGAGCAGTTCTTC

j_gene: TRBJ1-3
d_gene: TRBD1
v_gene: TRBV10-3
abundance: once
CDR3aa: CAISDRVPSGNTIYF
CDR3nt: TGTGCCATCAGCGACAGGGTACCCTCTGGAAACACCATATATTTT

j_gene: TRBJ1-2
d_gene: -
v_gene: TRBV6-5
abundance: few
CDR3aa: CASKLQAGDYGYTF
CDR3nt: TGTGCCAGCAAACTACAGGCTGGGGACTATGGCTACACCTTC

j_gene: TRBJ2-7
d_gene: TRBD1
v_gene: TRBV10-3
abundance: few
CDR3aa: CAISLTGGADEQYF
CDR3nt: TGTGCCATCAGTTTAACAGGGGGCGCGGACGAGCAGTACTTC

j_gene: TRBJ2-5
d_gene: -
v_gene: TRBV11-2
abundance: -
CDR3aa: CASSQNSQETQYF
CDR3nt: TGTGCCAGCAGCCAAAACAGCCAAGAGACCCAGTACTTC

j_gene: TRBJ2-7
d_gene: -
v_gene: TRBV6-1
abundance: -
CDR3aa: CASSGAAPGEQYF
CDR3nt: TGTGCCAGCAGTGGGGCCGCCCCCGGCGAGCAGTACTTC

j_gene: TRBJ2-5
d_gene: -
v_gene: TRBV6-6
abundance: -
CDR3aa: CASSKLALGETQYF
CDR3nt: TGTGCCAGCAGCAAACTCGCCCTCGGAGAGACCCAGTACTTC

j_gene: TRBJ1-5
d_gene: TRBD1
v_gene: TRBV9
abundance: -
CDR3aa: CASSAGTASNQPQHF
CDR3nt: TGTGCCAGCAGCGCCGGGACAGCTAGCAATCAGCCCCAGCATTTT

j_gene: TRBJ2-7
d_gene: -
v_gene: TRBV25-1
abundance: -
CDR3aa: CASSGSTITGYEQYF
CDR3nt: TGTGCCAGCAGTGGCTCCACAATTACGGGCTACGAGCAGTACTTC

j_gene: TRBJ2-1
d_gene: TRBD2
v_gene: TRBV5-1
abundance: -
CDR3aa: CASSLTLAGGYNEQFF
CDR3nt: TGCGCCAGCAGCTTGACGCTAGCGGGTGGGTACAATGAGCAGTTCTTC

j_gene: TRBJ2-1
d_gene: TRBD2
v_gene: TRBV7-2
abundance: few
CDR3aa: CASSLGPASGGNEQFF
CDR3nt: TGTGCCAGCAGCTTAGGACCGGCCTCCGGGGGGAATGAGCAGTTCTTC

j_gene: TRBJ1-3
d_gene: -
v_gene: TRBV5-1
abundance: few
CDR3aa: CASSSGTSSGNTIYF
CDR3nt: TGCGCCAGCAGCAGCGGGACTTCCTCTGGAAACACCATATATTTT

j_gene: TRBJ2-3
d_gene: -
v_gene: TRBV7-6
abundance: -
CDR3aa: CASSAARTSSTDTQYF
CDR3nt: TGTGCCAGCAGCGCAGCCCGGACATCTAGCACAGATACGCAGTATTTT

j_gene: TRBJ2-1
d_gene: -
v_gene: TRBV18
abundance: -
CDR3aa: CASSRDWGENEQFF
CDR3nt: TGTGCCAGCTCACGGGACTGGGGGGAGAATGAGCAGTTCTTC

j_gene: TRBJ2-3
d_gene: -
v_gene: TRBV11-1
abundance: -
CDR3aa: CASSTTRGTERDTQYF
CDR3nt: TGTGCCAGCAGCACAACCCGGGGGACGGAAAGAGATACGCAGTATTTT

j_gene: TRBJ2-7
d_gene: TRBD1
v_gene: TRBV19
abundance: -
CDR3aa: CASSVIGTVYEQYF
CDR3nt: TGTGCCAGTAGTGTCATTGGGACAGTATACGAGCAGTACTTC

j_gene: TRBJ2-5
d_gene: TRBD1
v_gene: TRBV19
abundance: -
CDR3aa: CASSIVDRGETQYF
CDR3nt: TGTGCCAGTAGTATAGTCGACAGGGGGGAGACCCAGTACTTC

j_gene: TRBJ2-5
d_gene: TRBD2
v_gene: TRBV28
abundance: -
CDR3aa: CASSSRTSPTGETQYF
CDR3nt: TGTGCCAGCAGTTCCAGGACTAGCCCCACAGGGGAGACCCAGTACTTC

j_gene: TRBJ1-6
d_gene: -
v_gene: TRBV27
abundance: -
CDR3aa: CASSSGVTYNSPLHF
CDR3nt: TGTGCCAGCAGTTCGGGTGTCACCTATAATTCACCCCTCCACTTT

j_gene: TRBJ2-2
d_gene: -
v_gene: TRBV28
abundance: -
CDR3aa: CASKLAPGTGELFF
CDR3nt: TGTGCCAGCAAATTGGCCCCGGGGACCGGGGAGCTGTTTTTT

j_gene: TRBJ2-5
d_gene: TRBD1
v_gene: TRBV2
abundance: -
CDR3aa: CASRGPGTGQQTQYF
CDR3nt: TGTGCCAGCAGGGGTCCCGGGACAGGGCAGCAGACCCAGTACTTC

j_gene: TRBJ1-2
d_gene: TRBD1
v_gene: TRBV18
abundance: -
CDR3aa: CASSLEGQGHYGYTF
CDR3nt: TGTGCCAGCTCACTAGAGGGACAGGGCCACTATGGCTACACCTTC

j_gene: TRBJ2-3
d_gene: TRBD1
v_gene: TRBV10-1
abundance: -
CDR3aa: CASSPTGTGFGDTQYF
CDR3nt: TGCGCCAGCAGCCCAACCGGGACAGGGTTCGGAGATACGCAGTATTTT

j_gene: TRBJ1-5
d_gene: TRBD1
v_gene: TRBV27
abundance: few
CDR3aa: CASSLGQGVGQPQHF
CDR3nt: TGTGCCAGCAGTTTGGGACAGGGGGTAGGGCAGCCCCAGCATTTT

j_gene: TRBJ2-2
d_gene: TRBD2
v_gene: TRBV30
abundance: -
CDR3aa: CVGGGEDTGELFF
CDR3nt: TGTGTGGGGGGGGGAGAGGACACCGGGGAGCTGTTTTTT

j_gene: TRBJ1-1
d_gene: -
v_gene: TRBV5-6
abundance: -
CDR3aa: CASLLSGTRNTEAFF
CDR3nt: TGTGCCAGCCTCCTTTCCGGGACAAGGAACACTGAAGCTTTCTTT

j_gene: TRBJ2-6
d_gene: -
v_gene: TRBV7-3
abundance: -
CDR3aa: CASSLNAGSGANGLTF
CDR3nt: TGTGCCAGCAGTTTGAACGCCGGCTCTGGGGCCAACGGCCTGACTTTC

j_gene: TRBJ2-1
d_gene: TRBD2
v_gene: TRBV7-3
abundance: -
CDR3aa: CASSHVRGLVNEQFF
CDR3nt: TGTGCCAGCAGTCACGTCAGGGGACTAGTGAATGAGCAGTTCTTC

j_gene: TRBJ1-2
d_gene: TRBD1
v_gene: TRBV6-5
abundance: -
CDR3aa: CASSYGTGSYGYTF
CDR3nt: TGTGCCAGCAGTTACGGGACAGGATCCTATGGCTACACCTTC

j_gene: TRBJ2-3
d_gene: -
v_gene: TRBV2
abundance: -
CDR3aa: CASSDLVSTDTQYF
CDR3nt: TGTGCCAGCAGTGACCTCGTGTCTACAGATACGCAGTATTTT

j_gene: TRBJ2-3
d_gene: TRBD2
v_gene: TRBV5-1
abundance: -
CDR3aa: CASSTGGLAGSTLTDTQYF
CDR3nt: TGCGCCAGCAGCACCGGGGGGCTAGCGGGATCCACACTTACAGATACGCAGTATTTT

j_gene: TRBJ2-1
d_gene: TRBD2
v_gene: TRBV10-1
abundance: -
CDR3aa: CASSGGGSGNEQFF
CDR3nt: TGCGCCAGCAGTGGCGGGGGTAGCGGGAATGAGCAGTTCTTC

j_gene: TRBJ2-3
d_gene: TRBD2
v_gene: TRBV7-9
abundance: few
CDR3aa: CAGESGSADTQYF
CDR3nt: TGTGCCGGAGAAAGCGGGAGTGCAGATACGCAGTATTTT

j_gene: TRBJ1-5
d_gene: TRBD1
v_gene: TRBV2
abundance: -
CDR3aa: CASSADRDQPQHF
CDR3nt: TGTGCCAGCAGTGCGGACAGGGATCAGCCCCAGCATTTT

j_gene: TRBJ1-5
d_gene: -
v_gene: TRBV19
abundance: -
CDR3aa: CASSIGQRVYSNQPQHF
CDR3nt: TGTGCCAGTAGTATCGGACAGCGCGTCTATAGCAATCAGCCCCAGCATTTT

j_gene: TRBJ2-5
d_gene: -
v_gene: TRBV13
abundance: -
CDR3aa: CASSLGTNRETQYF
CDR3nt: TGTGCCAGCAGCTTAGGCACAAACCGAGAGACCCAGTACTTC

j_gene: TRBJ2-7
d_gene: -
v_gene: TRBV5-1
abundance: -
CDR3aa: CASSLWGVAYEQYF
CDR3nt: TGCGCCAGCAGCTTGTGGGGGGTCGCGTACGAGCAGTACTTC

j_gene: TRBJ2-5
d_gene: -
v_gene: TRBV14
abundance: -
CDR3aa: CASSHRASEETQYF
CDR3nt: TGTGCCAGCAGCCATAGAGCTAGCGAGGAGACCCAGTACTTC

j_gene: TRBJ2-2
d_gene: TRBD1
v_gene: TRBV11-2
abundance: few
CDR3aa: CASSPTTGTGRTGELFF
CDR3nt: TGTGCCAGCAGCCCGACGACCGGGACAGGGCGGACCGGGGAGCTGTTTTTT

j_gene: TRBJ2-7
d_gene: TRBD2
v_gene: TRBV9
abundance: -
CDR3aa: CASSLRRGGTYEQYF
CDR3nt: TGTGCCAGCAGCCTCCGACGGGGGGGTACCTACGAGCAGTACTTC

j_gene: TRBJ1-1
d_gene: -
v_gene: TRBV9
abundance: -
CDR3aa: CASSPGWGNTEAFF
CDR3nt: TGTGCCAGCAGCCCAGGGTGGGGGAACACTGAAGCTTTCTTT

j_gene: TRBJ2-5
d_gene: -
v_gene: TRBV18
abundance: -
CDR3aa: CASSPRGSIEETQYF
CDR3nt: TGTGCCAGCTCACCACGAGGTTCCATCGAAGAGACCCAGTACTTC

j_gene: TRBJ2-3
d_gene: TRBD2
v_gene: TRBV30
abundance: -
CDR3aa: CAWITGGITDTQYF
CDR3nt: TGTGCCTGGATCACCGGGGGGATAACAGATACGCAGTATTTT

j_gene: TRBJ2-3
d_gene: TRBD2
v_gene: TRBV2
abundance: -
CDR3aa: CASSPRTSGGSTQYF
CDR3nt: TGTGCCAGCAGTCCTCGGACTAGCGGGGGAAGTACGCAGTATTTT

j_gene: TRBJ2-1
d_gene: -
v_gene: TRBV30
abundance: once
CDR3aa: CAWSVRGYNEQFF
CDR3nt: TGTGCCTGGAGTGTAAGGGGCTACAATGAGCAGTTCTTC

j_gene: TRBJ1-4
d_gene: -
v_gene: TRBV6-5
abundance: -
CDR3aa: CASSSPGNEKLFF
CDR3nt: TGTGCCAGCAGTTCCCCGGGTAATGAAAAACTGTTTTTT

j_gene: TRBJ1-2
d_gene: TRBD1
v_gene: TRBV19
abundance: -
CDR3aa: CASSTSGGLGYTF
CDR3nt: TGTGCCAGTAGTACTTCAGGGGGCCTGGGCTACACCTTC

j_gene: TRBJ2-1
d_gene: -
v_gene: TRBV2
abundance: -
CDR3aa: CASLLSSYNEQFF
CDR3nt: TGTGCCAGCTTACTTAGCTCCTACAATGAGCAGTTCTTC

j_gene: TRBJ2-7
d_gene: TRBD1
v_gene: TRBV28
abundance: -
CDR3aa: CASRPGQYFNEQYF
CDR3nt: TGTGCCAGCAGACCGGGACAGTATTTTAACGAGCAGTACTTC